The next 3 T cell receptor beta chains were all read from a single sample in a study of blood T cell repertoires in COVID-19. Repertoires were generated with immunoSEQ multiplex PCR, while TCRdb's copy carries only in-frame clones and drops some. The sample consists of fewer than 300,000 clones, over 75% of them appearing once. Sequencing used peripheral blood. The receptors derive from a man aged 45 to 65 with active or convalescent COVID-19.

The rearrangement joins TRBV15 to TRBJ2-1, with 7 bases matching TRBD2. Germline-derived CDR1 and CDR2 are LNHNV and YYDKDF (reference sequence). The CDR3 loop spans 18 amino acids. The V gene end was trimmed by 0 bases and the J gene end by 7 bases; junction bases not matched to a gene: 15. This chain's CDR3 is CATSRESASGGSRNEQFF. CDR3 coding DNA: TGTGCCACCAGCAGAGAATCGGCTAGCGGAGGGTCGCGGAATGAGCAGTTCTTC.

Details on this clone: Other DNA sequences within the sample encode an identical CDR3. V is TRBV5-1 and J is TRBJ1-5; no firm D call. V was trimmed by 0 bases and J by 3 bases, leaving 4 bases between them. Germline assignment: CDR1 SGHRS and CDR2 YFSETQ. The CDR3 contains 13 residues. DNA of the CDR3: TGCGCCAGCAGCTTGGGCGACAATCAGCCCCAGCATTTT. The encoded protein is CASSLGDNQPQHF.

The genes are TRBV28 and TRBJ2-7; D unresolved. Trimming pared 5 bases from V and 6 bases from J, leaving 20 bases between. The CDR3 loop spans 15 amino acids. CDR1 is MDHEN and CDR2 is SYDVKM in the germline V gene. The CDR3 bases are TGTGCCAGCAGTCCCCGTAATAGGCTCGCGGCCGAGCAGTACTTC. It specifies CASSPRNRLAAEQYF.